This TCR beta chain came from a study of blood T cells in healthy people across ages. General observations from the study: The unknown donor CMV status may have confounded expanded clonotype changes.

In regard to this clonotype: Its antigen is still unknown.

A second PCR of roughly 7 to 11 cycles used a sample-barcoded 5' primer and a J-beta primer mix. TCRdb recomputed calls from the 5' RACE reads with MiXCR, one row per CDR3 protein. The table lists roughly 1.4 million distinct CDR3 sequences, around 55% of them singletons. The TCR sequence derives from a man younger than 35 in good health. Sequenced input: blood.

DNA of the CDR3: TGTGCCATCAGTGAGTCGGGGACAGGCACCTACGAGCAGTACTTC. Protein product: CAISESGTGTYEQYF. This chain joins TRBV10-3 and TRBJ2-7; 8 nucleotides align to TRBD1. V dropped 0 bases and J dropped 2; count of bases not matched to a gene: 3. The CDR3 loop spans 15 amino acids. CDR1 and CDR2 from the germline V gene are ENHRY and SYGVKD.